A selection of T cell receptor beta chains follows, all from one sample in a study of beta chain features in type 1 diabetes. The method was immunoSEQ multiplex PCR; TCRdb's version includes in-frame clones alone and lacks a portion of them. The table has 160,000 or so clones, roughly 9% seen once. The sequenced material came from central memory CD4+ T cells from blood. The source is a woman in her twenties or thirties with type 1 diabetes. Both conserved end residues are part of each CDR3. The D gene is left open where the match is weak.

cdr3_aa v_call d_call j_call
CASRPVMGAGEQYF TRBV27 NA TRBJ2-7
CSVVEGDYGYTF TRBV29-1 NA TRBJ1-2
CASSAGTGVYEQYF TRBV9 TRBD1 TRBJ2-7
CASSSQTSGSRLFF TRBV13 TRBD2 TRBJ2-1
CASSQSRQDNEQFF TRBV7-3 NA TRBJ2-1
CASSYSSGTGPYEQYF TRBV6-6 TRBD1 TRBJ2-7
CASSELAGSTYNEQFF TRBV6-1 TRBD2 TRBJ2-1
CASSSDRGGGAYEQYF TRBV5-4 TRBD1 TRBJ2-7
CASSFEYGNEQFF TRBV11-2 NA TRBJ2-1
CASSSAVGATNEKLFF TRBV6-5 NA TRBJ1-4
CASSQNRGKETQYF TRBV7-6 TRBD1 TRBJ2-5
CAWTRENSGKAGQFF TRBV30 TRBD2 TRBJ2-1
CASSLLGTSGRAPQFF TRBV9 TRBD2 TRBJ2-1
CASSPQWNEQFF TRBV6-5 NA TRBJ2-1
CASSLDFGLNNEQFF TRBV7-2 NA TRBJ2-1
CASSLSRLNTGELFF TRBV11-2 NA TRBJ2-2
CASSLGGRGNTGELFF TRBV7-3 NA TRBJ2-2